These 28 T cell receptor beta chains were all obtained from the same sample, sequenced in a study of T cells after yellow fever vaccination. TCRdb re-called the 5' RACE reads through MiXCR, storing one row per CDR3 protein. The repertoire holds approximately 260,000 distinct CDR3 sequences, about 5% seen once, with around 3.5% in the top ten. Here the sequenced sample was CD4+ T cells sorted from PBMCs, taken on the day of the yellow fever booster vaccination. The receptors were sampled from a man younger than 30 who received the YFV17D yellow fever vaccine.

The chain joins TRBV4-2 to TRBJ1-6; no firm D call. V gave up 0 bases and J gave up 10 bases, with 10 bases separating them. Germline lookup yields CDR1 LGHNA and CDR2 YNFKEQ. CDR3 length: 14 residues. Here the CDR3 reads CASSQESLGSPLHF. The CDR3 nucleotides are TGTGCCAGCAGCCAAGAATCTCTGGGGTCACCCCTCCACTTT.

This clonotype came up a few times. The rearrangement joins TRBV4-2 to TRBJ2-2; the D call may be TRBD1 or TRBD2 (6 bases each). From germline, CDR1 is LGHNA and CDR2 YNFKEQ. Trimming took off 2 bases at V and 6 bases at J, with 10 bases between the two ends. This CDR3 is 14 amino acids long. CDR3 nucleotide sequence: TGTGCCAGCAGCCAAAGGGGGGAGTCCGGGGAGCTGTTTTTT. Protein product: CASSQRGESGELFF.

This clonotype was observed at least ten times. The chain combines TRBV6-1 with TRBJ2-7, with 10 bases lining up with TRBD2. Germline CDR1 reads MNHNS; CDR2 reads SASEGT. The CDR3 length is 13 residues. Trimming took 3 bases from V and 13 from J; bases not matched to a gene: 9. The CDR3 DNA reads TGTGCCAGCAGTGAGGTGACTAGCGGGTGGCTATACGTC. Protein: CASSEVTSGWLYV.

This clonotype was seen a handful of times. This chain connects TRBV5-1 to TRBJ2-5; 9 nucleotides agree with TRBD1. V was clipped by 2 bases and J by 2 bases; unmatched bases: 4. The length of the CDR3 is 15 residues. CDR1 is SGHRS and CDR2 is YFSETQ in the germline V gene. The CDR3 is CASSFGQGTQETQYF. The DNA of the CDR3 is TGCGCCAGCAGCTTCGGACAGGGGACGCAAGAGACCCAGTACTTC.

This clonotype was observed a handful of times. The CDR3 DNA reads TGTGCCAGCAGCCGCCGGAGCCCCAACTACGAGCAGTACTTC. Its translation is CASSRRSPNYEQYF. This sequence joins TRBV27 and TRBJ2-7; D is uncertain. The CDR3 is made up of 14 amino acids. Trimming pared 6 bases from V and 3 bases from J, leaving 15 bases between. In germline, CDR1 is MNHEY, CDR2 SMNVEV (reference sequence).

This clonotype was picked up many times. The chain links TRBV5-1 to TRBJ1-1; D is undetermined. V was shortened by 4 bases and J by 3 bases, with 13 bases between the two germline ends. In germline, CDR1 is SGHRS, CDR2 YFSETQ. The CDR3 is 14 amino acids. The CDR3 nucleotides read TGCGCCAGCAGCGCCCGACCCGGAGACACTGAAGCTTTCTTT. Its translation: CASSARPGDTEAFF.

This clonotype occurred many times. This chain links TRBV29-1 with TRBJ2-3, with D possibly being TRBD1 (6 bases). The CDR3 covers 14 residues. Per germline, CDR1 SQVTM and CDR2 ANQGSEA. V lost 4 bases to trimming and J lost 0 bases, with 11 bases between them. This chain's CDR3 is CSVVAGESTDTQYF. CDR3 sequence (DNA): TGCAGCGTTGTGGCAGGGGAAAGCACAGATACGCAGTATTTT.

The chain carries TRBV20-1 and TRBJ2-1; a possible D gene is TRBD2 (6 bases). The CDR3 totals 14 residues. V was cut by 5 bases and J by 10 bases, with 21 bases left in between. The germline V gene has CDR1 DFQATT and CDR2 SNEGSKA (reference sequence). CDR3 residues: CSASTGTSPQEQFF. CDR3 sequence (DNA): TGCAGTGCTTCAACCGGGACTTCCCCCCAGGAGCAGTTCTTC.

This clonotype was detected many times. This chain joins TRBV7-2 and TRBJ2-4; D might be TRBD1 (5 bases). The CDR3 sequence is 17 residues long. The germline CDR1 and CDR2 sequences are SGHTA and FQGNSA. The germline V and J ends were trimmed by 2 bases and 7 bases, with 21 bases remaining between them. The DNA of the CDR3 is TGTGCCAGCAGCTTAAAAGGGGTGGTAGGATTTGTGAACATTCAGTACTTC. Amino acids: CASSLKGVVGFVNIQYF.

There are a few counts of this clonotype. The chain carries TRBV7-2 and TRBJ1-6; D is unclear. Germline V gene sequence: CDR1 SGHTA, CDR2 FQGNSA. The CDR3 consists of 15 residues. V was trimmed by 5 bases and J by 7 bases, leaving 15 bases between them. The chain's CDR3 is CASSPMGVPNSPLHF. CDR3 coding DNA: TGTGCCAGCAGCCCAATGGGTGTACCCAATTCACCCCTCCACTTT.

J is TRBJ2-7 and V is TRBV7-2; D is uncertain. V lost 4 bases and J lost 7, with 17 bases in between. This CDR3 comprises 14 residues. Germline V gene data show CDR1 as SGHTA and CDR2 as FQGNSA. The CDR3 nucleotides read TGTGCCAGCAGCTCCGACCCTCTCACGGGTGAGCAGTACGTC. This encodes CASSSDPLTGEQYV.

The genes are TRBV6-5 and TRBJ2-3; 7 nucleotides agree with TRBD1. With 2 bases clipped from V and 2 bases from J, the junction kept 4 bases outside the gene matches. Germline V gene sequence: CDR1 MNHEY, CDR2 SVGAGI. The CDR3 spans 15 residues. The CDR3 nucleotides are TGTGCCAGCAGTTACAGGGACAGATCCACAGATACGCAGTATTTT. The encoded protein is CASSYRDRSTDTQYF.

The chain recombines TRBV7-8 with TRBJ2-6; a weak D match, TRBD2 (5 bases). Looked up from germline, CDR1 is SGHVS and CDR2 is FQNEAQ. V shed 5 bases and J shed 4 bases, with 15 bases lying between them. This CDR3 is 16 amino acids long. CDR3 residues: CASSPSRGSGANVLTF. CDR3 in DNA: TGTGCCAGCAGCCCCTCACGAGGGTCCGGGGCCAACGTCCTGACTTTC.

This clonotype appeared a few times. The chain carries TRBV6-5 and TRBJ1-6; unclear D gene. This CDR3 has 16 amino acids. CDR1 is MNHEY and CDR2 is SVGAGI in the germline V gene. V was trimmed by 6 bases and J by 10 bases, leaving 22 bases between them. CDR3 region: CASSPKAVTLVSPLHF. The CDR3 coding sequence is TGTGCCAGCAGCCCAAAGGCAGTCACCCTGGTATCACCCCTCCACTTT.

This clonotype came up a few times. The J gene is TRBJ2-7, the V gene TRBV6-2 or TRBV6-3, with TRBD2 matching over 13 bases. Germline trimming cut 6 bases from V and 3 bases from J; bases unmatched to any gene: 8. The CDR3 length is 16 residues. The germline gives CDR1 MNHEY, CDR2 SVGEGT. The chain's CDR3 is CASSSGLAGTGYEQYF. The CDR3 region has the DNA TGTGCCAGCAGCTCGGGACTAGCGGGGACAGGCTACGAGCAGTACTTC.

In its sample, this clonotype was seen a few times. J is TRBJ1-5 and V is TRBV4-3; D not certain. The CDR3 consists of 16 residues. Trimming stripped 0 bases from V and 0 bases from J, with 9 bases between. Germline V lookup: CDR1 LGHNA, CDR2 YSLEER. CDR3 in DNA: TGCGCCAGCAGCCAAGATCACGCATATAGCAATCAGCCCCAGCATTTT. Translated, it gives CASSQDHAYSNQPQHF.

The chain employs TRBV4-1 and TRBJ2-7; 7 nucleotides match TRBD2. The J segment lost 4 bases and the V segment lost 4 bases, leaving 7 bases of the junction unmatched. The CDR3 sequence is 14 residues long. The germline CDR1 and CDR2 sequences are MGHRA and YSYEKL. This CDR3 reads CASSPGPAGYEQYF. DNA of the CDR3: TGCGCCAGCAGCCCAGGACCAGCGGGATACGAGCAGTACTTC.

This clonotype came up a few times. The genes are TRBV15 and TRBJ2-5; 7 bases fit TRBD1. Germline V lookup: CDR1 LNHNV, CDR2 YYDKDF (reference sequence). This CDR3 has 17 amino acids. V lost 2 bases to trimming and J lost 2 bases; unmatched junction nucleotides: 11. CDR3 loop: CATSRTPRDSLQETQYF. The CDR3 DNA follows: TGTGCCACCAGCAGAACGCCACGGGACAGCCTTCAAGAGACCCAGTACTTC.

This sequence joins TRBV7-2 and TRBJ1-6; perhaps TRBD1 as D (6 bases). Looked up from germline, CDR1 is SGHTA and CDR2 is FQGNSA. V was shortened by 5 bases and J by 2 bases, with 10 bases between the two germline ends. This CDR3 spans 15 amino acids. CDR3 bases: TGTGCCAGCAGCACCCGACAGGCCTATAATTCACCCCTCCACTTT. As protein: CASSTRQAYNSPLHF.

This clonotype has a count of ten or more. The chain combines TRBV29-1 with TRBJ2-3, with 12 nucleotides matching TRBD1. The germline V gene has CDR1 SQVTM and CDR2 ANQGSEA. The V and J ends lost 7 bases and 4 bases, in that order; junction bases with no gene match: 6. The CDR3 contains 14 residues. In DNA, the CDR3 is TGCAGCGCCTCGGGGACAGGGGGCTCAGATACGCAGTATTTT. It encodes CSASGTGGSDTQYF.

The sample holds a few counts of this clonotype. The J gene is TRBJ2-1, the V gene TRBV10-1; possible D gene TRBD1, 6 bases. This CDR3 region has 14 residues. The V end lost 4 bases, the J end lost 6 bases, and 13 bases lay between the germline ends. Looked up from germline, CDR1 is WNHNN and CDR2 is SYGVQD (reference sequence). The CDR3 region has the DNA TGCGCCAGCAGTGGTCCCAGAGGGGGCAATGAGCAGTTCTTC. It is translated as CASSGPRGGNEQFF.

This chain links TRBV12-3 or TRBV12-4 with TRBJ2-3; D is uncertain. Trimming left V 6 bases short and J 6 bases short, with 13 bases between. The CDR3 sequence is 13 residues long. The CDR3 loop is CASRDGSRDTQYF. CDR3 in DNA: TGTGCCAGCAGGGATGGCAGCAGGGATACGCAGTATTTT.

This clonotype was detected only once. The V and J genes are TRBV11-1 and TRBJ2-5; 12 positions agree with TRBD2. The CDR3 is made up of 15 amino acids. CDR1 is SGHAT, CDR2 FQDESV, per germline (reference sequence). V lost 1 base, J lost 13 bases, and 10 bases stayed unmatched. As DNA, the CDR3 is TGTGCCAGCAGCTTAGTTGGACTAGCGGGGAACTTGTGGTACTTC. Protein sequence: CASSLVGLAGNLWYF.

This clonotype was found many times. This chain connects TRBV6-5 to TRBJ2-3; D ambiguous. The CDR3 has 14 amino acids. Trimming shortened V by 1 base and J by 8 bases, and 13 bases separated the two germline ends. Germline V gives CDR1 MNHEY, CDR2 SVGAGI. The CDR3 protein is CASSYLSGRSTQYF. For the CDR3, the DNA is TGTGCCAGCAGTTACTTGTCGGGTCGGAGTACGCAGTATTTT.

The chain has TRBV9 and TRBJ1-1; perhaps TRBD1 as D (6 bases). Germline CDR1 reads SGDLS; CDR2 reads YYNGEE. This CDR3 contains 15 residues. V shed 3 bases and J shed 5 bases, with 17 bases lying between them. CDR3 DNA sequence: TGTGCCAGCAGCGCACTGGGTCAGGGGCGAACTGAAGCTTTCTTT. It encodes CASSALGQGRTEAFF. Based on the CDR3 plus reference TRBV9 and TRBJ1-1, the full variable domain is DSGVTQTPKHLITATGQRVTLRCSPRSGDLSVYWYQQSLDQGLQFLIQYYNGEERAKGNILERFSAQQFPDLHSELNLSSLELGDSALYFCASSALGQGRTEAFFGQGTRLTVV.

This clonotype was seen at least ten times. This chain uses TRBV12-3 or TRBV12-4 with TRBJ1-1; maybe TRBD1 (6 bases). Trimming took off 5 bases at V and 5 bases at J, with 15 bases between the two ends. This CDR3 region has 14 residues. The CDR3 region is CASSPRGGQTEAFF. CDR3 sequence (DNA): TGTGCCAGCAGTCCCCGGGGGGGGCAGACTGAAGCTTTCTTT.

DNA for the CDR3: TGCAGTGCCGGGACACAGCAACAGTCCCAGCATTTT. It translates to CSAGTQQQSQHF. The genes are TRBV20-1 and TRBJ1-5, with D perhaps TRBD1 (6 bases). The CDR3 consists of 12 residues. The V gene lost 6 bases and the J gene lost 11 bases, with 17 bases spanning the gap. Germline loops: CDR1 DFQATT, CDR2 SNEGSKA (reference sequence).

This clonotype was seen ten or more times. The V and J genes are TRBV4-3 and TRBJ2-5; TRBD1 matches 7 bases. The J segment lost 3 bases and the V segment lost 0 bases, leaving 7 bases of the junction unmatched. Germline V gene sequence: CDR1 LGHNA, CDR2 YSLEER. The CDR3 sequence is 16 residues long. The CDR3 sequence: CASSQDGVRGKETQYF. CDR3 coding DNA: TGCGCCAGCAGCCAAGATGGGGTCAGGGGGAAAGAGACCCAGTACTTC.